Below, 3 T cell receptor beta chains from the same sample are listed, as sequenced in a study of cytomegalovirus exposure and HLA in healthy donors. A multiplex PCR was run with 60 Vbeta primers and 13 Jbeta primers. Sequenced by immunoSEQ multiplex PCR; TCRdb stores in-frame clones only, minus some. The sample consists of 49,000 or so clones, roughly four fifths of them appearing once. Sequencing was performed on PBMCs. Receptors originate from a boy between 5 and 17 years old in good health and CMV-seropositive.

This clone appeared a single time. V gene TRBV2 combines with J gene TRBJ1-2; TRBD1 aligns across 8 bases. Germline CDR1 is SNHLY and CDR2 is FYNNEI. The CDR3 spans 16 residues. Trimming at V came to 4 bases and at J to 4 bases, leaving 11 bases not matched to a gene. CDR3: CASSGGGQGKLYGYTF. As DNA, the CDR3 is TGTGCCAGCAGTGGGGGAGGACAGGGAAAGCTCTATGGCTACACCTTC.

With regard to this clone: The CDR3 does not close with the conserved phenylalanine or tryptophan, likely indicating a read error. For the CDR3, the DNA is TGTGCCAGCAGTGAACCAGGGCCCTATGGCTACACCTCC. It encodes CASSEPGPYGYTS. This chain connects TRBV25-1 to TRBJ1-2; D is possibly TRBD1 (5 bases). Trimming shortened V by 2 bases and J by 4 bases, and 8 bases separated the two germline ends. The CDR3 sequence is 13 residues long. Per the germline V gene, CDR1 is MGHDK and CDR2 is SYGVNS.

This clone occurred a few times. This chain joins TRBV19 and TRBJ2-5; 7 nucleotides align to TRBD2. This CDR3 comprises 14 residues. The germline gives CDR1 LNHDA, CDR2 SQIVND (reference sequence). Unmatched junction bases numbered 3, after V lost 3 bases and J lost 2 bases. CDR3 nucleotide sequence: TGTGCCAGTAGTATTATGGGAGGGCAAGAGACCCAGTACTTC. Protein sequence: CASSIMGGQETQYF.